One and the same sample provided the 10 T cell receptor beta chains below, sequenced in a study of cytomegalovirus exposure and HLA in healthy donors (dated by TCRdb to between 2016 and 2019). Library creation used the immunoSEQ multiplex PCR assay. The multiplex PCR relied on a mix of 60 forward primers for TCR Vbeta segments and 13 reverse primers for TCR Jbeta segments. Not all clones reach the TCRdb copy of this immuneACCESS table, which keeps in-frame sequences only. Checked studies attribute under half of the gap to unresolved V genes and leave the rest unexplained. This sample's table contains approximately 110,000 clones. In total, the top ten clones hold about 2.7% of the sample. Material: PBMCs. The source of these receptors is a man aged 30 to 45 in good health and CMV-seronegative.

V gene TRBV4-1 combines with J gene TRBJ2-7; tentative D call: TRBD2 (6 bases). Trimming removed 0 bases at V and 7 bases at J, with 13 bases between. The CDR3 covers 14 residues. Looked up from germline, CDR1 is MGHRA and CDR2 is YSYEKL. Here the CDR3 reads CASSQEFRDWEQYF. CDR3 bases: TGCGCCAGCAGCCAAGAATTCAGGGACTGGGAGCAGTACTTC.

The genes are TRBV29-1 and TRBJ1-2; the match to TRBD1 covers 9 bases. Germline V CDR1 and CDR2: SQVTM, ANQGSEA. The CDR3 sequence is 14 residues long. V trimming: 0 bases; J trimming: 3 bases; junction bases outside the gene matches: 2. This CDR3 reads CSVEDRTGDYGYTF. CDR3 bases: TGCAGCGTTGAAGACCGGACAGGGGACTATGGCTACACCTTC. Full variable domain (missing parts from reference TRBV29-1 and TRBJ1-2): SAVISQKPSRDICQRGTSLTIQCQVDSQVTMMFWYRQQPGQSLTLIATANQGSEATYESGFVIDKFPISRPNLTFSTLTVSNMSPEDSSIYLCSVEDRTGDYGYTFGSGTRLTVV.

This chain joins TRBV7-2 and TRBJ1-5; no clear D. This CDR3 spans 13 amino acids. V was cut by 5 bases and J by 5 bases, with 10 bases left in between. Germline assignment: CDR1 SGHTA and CDR2 FQGNSA. The CDR3 here is CASSPRRDQPQHF. The DNA for the CDR3 is TGTGCCAGCAGCCCGCGCCGGGATCAGCCCCAGCATTTT.

The V call is TRBV11-3, the J call TRBJ2-1, with D tentatively TRBD1 (5 bases). Trimming pared 5 bases from V and 3 bases from J, leaving 14 bases between. Germline CDR1 SGHNT, CDR2 YENEEA. The CDR3 extends over 15 amino acids. The CDR3: CASSRRQPLYNEQFF. The CDR3 DNA follows: TGTGCCAGCAGCCGTAGACAGCCTCTCTACAATGAGCAGTTCTTC.

The gene calls are TRBV28 and TRBJ2-7; tentative D call: TRBD1 (5 bases). Germline assignment: CDR1 MDHEN and CDR2 SYDVKM. CDR3 length: 17 residues. V lost 2 bases to trimming and J lost 1 base, with 18 bases between them. The CDR3 DNA reads as TGTGCCAGCAGTTTAAACCGGTTGGGGCCCATGTCCTACGAGCAGTACTTC. Amino acid sequence: CASSLNRLGPMSYEQYF.

The chain recombines TRBV28 with TRBJ1-6, with TRBD1 matching 7 bases. V shed 5 bases and J 8 bases; nucleotides not matched to a gene: 9. CDR3 length: 15 residues. Germline CDR1 and CDR2: MDHEN and SYDVKM. CDR3 sequence (DNA): TGTGCCAGCAGTCCACTTATCGGACAGGATTCACCCCTCCACTTT. Translation gives CASSPLIGQDSPLHF.

V gene TRBV5-1 combines with J gene TRBJ2-5, with D possibly being TRBD2 (6 bases). The end of the DNA is better explained by TRBJ2-7, so the J call may be wrong. This CDR3 is 15 amino acids long. The germline V gene encodes CDR1 SGHRS and CDR2 YFSETQ. CDR3 nucleotide sequence: TGCGCCAGCAGCTCCACCCCGGAGGGCTCCTACGAGCAGTACTTC. Protein sequence: CASSSTPEGSYEQYF.

With regard to this clone: Other DNA sequences of this sample code for an identical CDR3. The V and J genes are TRBV14 and TRBJ1-3; D not certain. The CDR3 loop spans 13 amino acids. Trimming stripped 1 base from V and 2 bases from J, with 3 bases between. The germline V gene encodes CDR1 SGHDN and CDR2 FVKESK. Here the CDR3 reads CASSQVAGNTIYF. The CDR3 coding sequence is TGTGCCAGCAGCCAAGTAGCTGGAAACACCATATATTTT.

V gene TRBV13 combines with J gene TRBJ2-7, with 7 bases aligning to TRBD2. V shed 1 base, J shed 3 bases, and the junction held 3 bases outside the gene matches. The CDR3 totals 14 residues. Looked up from germline, CDR1 is PRHDT and CDR2 is FYEKMQ (reference sequence). In DNA, the CDR3 is TGTGCCAGCAGCTTAGTACTAGCGAGCTACGAGCAGTACTTC. Translating it yields CASSLVLASYEQYF. Combining the CDR3 with reference TRBV13 and TRBJ2-7 gives the whole variable domain AAGVIQSPRHLIKEKRETATLKCYPIPRHDTVYWYQQGPGQDPQFLISFYEKMQSDKGSIPDRFSAQQFSDYHSELNMSSLELGDSALYFCASSLVLASYEQYFGPGTRLTVT.

This chain links TRBV5-1 with TRBJ2-1; TRBD1 matches at 8 bases. Losses at the gene ends were 3 bases for V and 0 bases for J; bases not matched to a gene: 14. The CDR3 spans 19 residues. Germline CDR1 is SGHRS and CDR2 is YFSETQ. The CDR3 DNA is TGCGCCAGCAGCTCCGGGACAGGCGGGGTTGTAAGCTCCTACAATGAGCAGTTCTTC. Its protein is CASSSGTGGVVSSYNEQFF.